This is a list of T cell receptor beta chains from one sample in a study of T cell responses to AZD1222 COVID-19 vaccine. Produced via immunoSEQ multiplex PCR; TCRdb's table is partial and in-frame only. The table has about 76,000 clones, more than 75% seen once. Sequenced here: peripheral blood, sampled on day 0 of MenACWY control vaccination. The receptors originated from an adult in good health. CDR3s include the opening cysteine and the closing phenylalanine or tryptophan. A D gene is named only where the DNA matches it firmly. Some rows mark clone size as missing; the rest say once, few, many or name a class of expanded clone.

.	TRBJ2-5	TRBD2	TRBV9	CASSGPGLAGGRGETQYF	TGTGCCAGCAGCGGACCGGGACTAGCGGGAGGGCGGGGAGAGACCCAGTACTTC
.	TRBJ2-7	.	TRBV19	CASSQLPGYEQYF	TGTGCCAGTAGCCAGCTTCCCGGATACGAGCAGTACTTC
.	TRBJ1-1	.	TRBV2	CASSEWGESTEAFF	TGTGCCAGCAGTGAGTGGGGGGAAAGCACTGAAGCTTTCTTT
.	TRBJ2-7	.	TRBV5-6	CASAYGPYEQYF	TGTGCCAGCGCCTACGGCCCGTACGAGCAGTACTTC
once	TRBJ2-7	TRBD1	TRBV27	CASSGATGSGEQYF	TGTGCCAGCAGCGGGGCGACAGGGTCCGGCGAGCAGTACTTC
.	TRBJ2-7	TRBD2	TRBV6-1	CASSEPGLAGRNEQYF	TGTGCCAGCAGTGAACCGGGACTAGCGGGACGCAACGAGCAGTACTTC
.	TRBJ2-5	TRBD1	TRBV5-1	CASTTGANQETQYF	TGCGCCAGTACAACAGGGGCCAACCAAGAGACCCAGTACTTC
.	TRBJ1-6	TRBD1	TRBV19	CASSIGDSSYNSPLHF	TGTGCCAGTAGTATAGGGGACAGCTCCTATAATTCACCCCTCCACTTT
.	TRBJ1-4	.	TRBV19	CASSRDSSNEKLFF	TGTGCCAGTAGTAGAGACAGTTCTAATGAAAAACTGTTTTTT
few	TRBJ2-2	.	TRBV24-1	CATRGHPDTGELFF	TGTGCCACCAGGGGACACCCTGACACCGGGGAGCTGTTTTTT
few	TRBJ2-7	TRBD1	TRBV5-4	CASRLRDSYEQYF	TGTGCCAGCAGACTCCGGGACAGCTACGAGCAGTACTTC
.	TRBJ2-3	.	TRBV4-3	CASSQARTSTDTQYF	TGCGCCAGCAGCCAAGCGAGGACGTCGACAGATACGCAGTATTTT
.	TRBJ1-4	.	TRBV20-1	CSAAQVGKLFF	TGCAGTGCTGCGCAGGTGGGGAAACTGTTTTTT
.	TRBJ1-1	.	TRBV4-1	CASSHRARGDMNTEAFF	TGCGCCAGCAGCCACCGCGCACGGGGGGATATGAACACTGAAGCTTTCTTT
.	TRBJ2-1	TRBD2	TRBV29-1	CSVGRRETYNEQFF	TGCAGCGTCGGACGGCGGGAGACCTACAATGAGCAGTTCTTC
.	TRBJ1-2	.	TRBV4-3	CASSQEVGLANYGYTF	TGCGCCAGCAGCCAAGAAGTAGGCCTAGCTAACTATGGCTACACCTTC
.	TRBJ1-2	.	TRBV19	CASSFNYGYTF	TGTGCCAGTAGCTTTAACTATGGCTACACCTTC
.	TRBJ1-2	TRBD1	TRBV4-3	CASSLGPDRGGYTF	TGCGCCAGCAGCCTCGGACCCGACAGGGGTGGCTACACCTTC
.	TRBJ1-3	.	TRBV18	CASSSGGNTIYF	TGTGCCAGCTCATCCGGTGGAAACACCATATATTTT
.	TRBJ2-2	TRBD1	TRBV29-1	CSNPGQGEGGELFF	TGCAGCAATCCGGGACAGGGGGAGGGCGGGGAGCTGTTTTTT
.	TRBJ2-3	TRBD1	TRBV7-2	CASSYGTGRTDTQYF	TGTGCCAGCAGCTACGGGACAGGGCGGACCGATACGCAGTATTTT
.	TRBJ2-1	.	TRBV29-1	CSVAGDEQFF	TGCAGCGTTGCAGGTGATGAGCAGTTCTTC
.	TRBJ1-4	TRBD1	TRBV28	CASSSRPGTGPTNEKLFF	TGTGCCAGCAGTTCGCGTCCCGGGACAGGTCCAACTAATGAAAAACTGTTTTTT
.	TRBJ1-2	.	TRBV30	CAFDPDGVNYGYTF	TGTGCCTTTGACCCGGACGGAGTTAACTATGGCTACACCTTC
.	TRBJ1-1	.	TRBV7-9	CASSLQREAFF	TGTGCCAGCAGCCTACAGAGAGAAGCTTTCTTT
once	TRBJ2-2	.	TRBV11-3	CASSPMGADTGELFF	TGTGCCAGCAGCCCGATGGGGGCGGACACCGGGGAGCTGTTTTTT
.	TRBJ2-7	.	TRBV14	CASSRSNSGVLEQYF	TGTGCCAGCAGCCGGAGTAATTCAGGGGTACTCGAGCAGTACTTC
.	TRBJ2-3	.	TRBV28	CASSPQSGTDTQYF	TGTGCCAGCAGTCCCCAGTCGGGCACAGATACGCAGTATTTT
few	TRBJ2-7	.	TRBV27	CASRAQAAPSEQYF	TGTGCCAGCAGGGCGCAGGCCGCACCTTCCGAGCAGTACTTC
.	TRBJ1-1	.	TRBV30	CAWIGDSREAFF	TGTGCCTGGATCGGCGACAGCCGTGAAGCTTTCTTT
.	TRBJ2-7	.	TRBV11-2	CASSLGLIYYEQYF	TGTGCCAGCAGCTTAGGGTTGATTTACTACGAGCAGTACTTC
.	TRBJ2-1	TRBD2	TRBV3-1/TRBV3-2	CASSREVLGRTSRHEQFF	TGTGCCAGCAGCCGAGAGGTACTGGGCAGGACTAGTCGCCATGAGCAGTTCTTC
.	TRBJ2-1	.	TRBV28	CASNQGGREQFF	TGTGCCAGCAATCAAGGGGGGAGGGAGCAGTTCTTC
.	TRBJ1-2	TRBD1	TRBV25-1	CASSSPGRGVEGYTF	TGTGCCAGCAGTTCTCCCGGCAGGGGGGTGGAGGGCTACACCTTC
.	TRBJ2-7	TRBD1	TRBV4-2	CASSQVIGQGDYEQYF	TGTGCCAGCAGCCAAGTCATAGGACAGGGTGACTACGAGCAGTACTTC
.	TRBJ1-4	.	TRBV5-1	CASSLMGDNEKLFF	TGCGCCAGCAGCTTAATGGGGGATAATGAAAAACTGTTTTTT
.	TRBJ1-1	TRBD1	TRBV28	CASSSRGRTEAFF	TGTGCCAGCAGTTCTAGGGGGCGCACTGAAGCTTTCTTT
.	TRBJ2-7	.	TRBV29-1	CSVVANSYEQYF	TGCAGCGTTGTTGCAAATTCCTACGAGCAGTACTTC
.	TRBJ2-1	.	TRBV2	CASSEELTTSGNEQFF	TGTGCCAGCAGTGAAGAGCTGACCACGTCGGGCAATGAGCAGTTCTTC
once	TRBJ2-3	.	TRBV9	CASSVGVDTQYF	TGTGCCAGCAGCGTAGGCGTGGATACGCAGTATTTT